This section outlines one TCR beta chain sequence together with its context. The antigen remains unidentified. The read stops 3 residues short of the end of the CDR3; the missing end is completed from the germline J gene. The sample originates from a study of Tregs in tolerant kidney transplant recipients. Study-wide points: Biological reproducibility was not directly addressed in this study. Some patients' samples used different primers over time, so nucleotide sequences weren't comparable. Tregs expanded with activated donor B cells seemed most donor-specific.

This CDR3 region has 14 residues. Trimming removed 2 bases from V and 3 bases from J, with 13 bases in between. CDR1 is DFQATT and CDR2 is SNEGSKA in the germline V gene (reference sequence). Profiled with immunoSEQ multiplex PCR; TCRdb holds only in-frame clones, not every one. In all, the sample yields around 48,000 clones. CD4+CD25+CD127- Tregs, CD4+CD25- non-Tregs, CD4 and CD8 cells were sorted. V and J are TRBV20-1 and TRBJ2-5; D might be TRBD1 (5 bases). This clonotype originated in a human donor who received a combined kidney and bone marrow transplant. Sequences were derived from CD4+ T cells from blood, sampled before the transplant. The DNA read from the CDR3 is TGCAGTGCTAGACGGCAGGGATTTGAAGAGACC. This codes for CSARRQGFEET. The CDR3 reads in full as CSARRQGFEETQYF.